Shown below are 12 T cell receptor beta chains from a single sample sequenced in a study of HIV-infected patients and healthy controls. cDNA was made from about 480 ng RNA using alpha and beta constant primers. Using multiplexing indices, alpha and beta chain libraries were generated apart by chain-specific third strand synthesis. TCRdb reprocessed the 5' RACE reads via MiXCR and lists one record per CDR3 protein. The data contain 15,000 to 19,000 distinct CDR3 sequences, about 7.7% of them singletons. The repertoire came from unfractionated whole blood and reflected all unsorted peripheral T cells. The source material was blood. These receptors were collected from an adult in good health.

This clonotype was counted at least ten times. The rearrangement uses TRBV28 and TRBJ1-3; no definite D call. CDR3 length: 15 amino acids. The V gene lost 6 bases and the J gene lost 6 bases, with 18 bases spanning the gap. The germline V gene encodes CDR1 MDHEN and CDR2 SYDVKM. CDR3 sequence: CASRTARETINTIYF. CDR3 in DNA: TGTGCCAGCAGGACCGCCCGCGAAACCATAAACACCATATATTTT.

This clonotype has a count of ten or more. V is TRBV7-2 and J is TRBJ1-5; possible D gene TRBD1, 6 bases. In germline, CDR1 is SGHTA, CDR2 FQGNSA. This CDR3 region has 15 residues. V was clipped by 5 bases and J by 9 bases, with 20 bases between them. This chain's CDR3 is CASSQDGQKFRPQHF. CDR3 nucleotide sequence: TGTGCCAGCAGCCAGGATGGACAGAAATTTCGGCCCCAGCATTTT.

By proportion, this clonotype is medium-sized (0.01 to 0.1%). The chain employs TRBV29-1 and TRBJ2-2; tentatively, D is TRBD1 or TRBD2 (5 bases each). Germline-derived CDR1 and CDR2 are SQVTM and ANQGSEA. This CDR3 is 16 amino acids long. Trimming shortened V by 6 bases and J by 5 bases, and 22 bases separated the two germline ends. The CDR3 DNA reads TGCAGCGTGAACTCTGATGGGGGAAGGGAAACCGGGGAGCTGTTTTTT. Its translation: CSVNSDGGRETGELFF.

The sample holds many counts of this clonotype. V gene TRBV9 combines with J gene TRBJ2-1; the match to TRBD2 covers 8 bases. Trimming took 7 bases from V and 8 from J; bases not matched to a gene: 14. This CDR3 is 15 amino acids long. CDR1 is SGDLS and CDR2 is YYNGEE in the germline V gene. The CDR3 DNA sequence: TGTGCCAGCTCTGTGGGGGGACTAGATTCTTATGAGCAGTTCTTC. It specifies CASSVGGLDSYEQFF.

This clonotype is termed medium-sized (0.01 to 0.1%). This chain joins TRBV6-5 and TRBJ2-1; the D is unclear. CDR1 MNHEY and CDR2 SVGAGI come from the germline V gene. This CDR3 comprises 16 residues. V was pared by 0 bases and J by 0 bases, with 9 bases between. The CDR3 reads CASSYSKPSSYNEQFF. CDR3 in DNA: TGTGCCAGCAGTTACTCGAAACCTAGCTCCTACAATGAGCAGTTCTTC.

Sample share makes this clonotype medium-sized (0.01 to 0.1%). The V call is TRBV7-2, the J call TRBJ1-1; possibly TRBD1 for D (6 bases). This CDR3 has 14 amino acids. V lost 8 bases and J 5 bases, leaving 18 bases between the germline ends. Germline assignment: CDR1 SGHTA and CDR2 FQGNSA. DNA for the CDR3: TGTGCCAGCCTACCCACAGGGAGAAGGACTGAAGCTTTCTTT. This codes for CASLPTGRRTEAFF.

This clonotype came up a few times. V and J are TRBV5-1 and TRBJ1-1; a weak D match, TRBD1 (6 bases). The V gene lost 0 bases and the J gene lost 5 bases, with 14 bases spanning the gap. The CDR3 spans 15 residues. The germline V gene encodes CDR1 SGHRS and CDR2 YFSETQ. CDR3 bases: TGCGCCAGCAGCTTGGCCGGGGACACGAGGACTGAAGCTTTCTTT. Protein: CASSLAGDTRTEAFF.

This clonotype was picked up many times. This chain uses TRBV7-2 with TRBJ1-2, with TRBD1 identical over 7 bases. The germline CDR1 and CDR2 sequences are SGHTA and FQGNSA. J lost 7 bases, V lost 5 bases, and 13 bases had no gene match. The CDR3 totals 15 residues. CDR3 protein: CASSPTRQGNGGYTF. Here the CDR3 DNA reads TGTGCCAGCAGCCCTACGAGACAGGGCAACGGTGGCTACACCTTC.

At least ten counts were recorded for this clonotype. The genes are TRBV4-2 and TRBJ2-7, with 10 nucleotides matching TRBD2. The CDR3 loop spans 18 amino acids. Losses at the gene ends were 0 bases for V and 1 base for J; bases not matched to a gene: 9. Germline-derived CDR1 and CDR2 are LGHNA and YNFKEQ. The CDR3 nucleotides are TGTGCCAGCAGCCAAGATAGCGGCCTAGCGGGAGCGTCCTACGAGCAGTACTTC. Translated: CASSQDSGLAGASYEQYF.

In its sample, this clonotype ranks as medium-sized. This chain links TRBV3-1 with TRBJ2-7, with D possibly TRBD1 on 5 matching bases. V was cut by 5 bases and J by 5 bases, with 16 bases left in between. The CDR3 consists of 14 residues. Per the germline V gene, CDR1 is LGHDT and CDR2 is YNNKEL (reference sequence). The CDR3 here is CASSVDSLLDEQYF. CDR3 nucleotide sequence: TGTGCCAGCAGCGTTGACAGCCTTCTGGACGAGCAGTACTTC.

Only a few counts were recorded for this clonotype. The V and J genes are TRBV20-1 and TRBJ2-1; 11 positions match TRBD2. The length of the CDR3 is 16 residues. Trimming took 3 bases from V and 2 from J; bases not matched to a gene: 6. Germline V gives CDR1 DFQATT, CDR2 SNEGSKA (reference sequence). The CDR3, as DNA: TGCAGTGCTAGGGTGACTAGCGGGACCCCCTACAATGAGCAGTTCTTC. Translating it yields CSARVTSGTPYNEQFF.

This clonotype was found many times. The rearrangement joins TRBV6-6 to TRBJ2-1; perhaps TRBD1 as D (6 bases). Trimming pared 6 bases from V and 6 bases from J, leaving 15 bases between. This CDR3 region has 14 residues. The V gene's germline CDR1 is MNHNY and CDR2 SVGAGI (reference sequence). In DNA form, the CDR3 reads TGTGCCAGCAGGGACACAGGGTACTCCAATGAGCAGTTCTTC. It is translated as CASRDTGYSNEQFF.